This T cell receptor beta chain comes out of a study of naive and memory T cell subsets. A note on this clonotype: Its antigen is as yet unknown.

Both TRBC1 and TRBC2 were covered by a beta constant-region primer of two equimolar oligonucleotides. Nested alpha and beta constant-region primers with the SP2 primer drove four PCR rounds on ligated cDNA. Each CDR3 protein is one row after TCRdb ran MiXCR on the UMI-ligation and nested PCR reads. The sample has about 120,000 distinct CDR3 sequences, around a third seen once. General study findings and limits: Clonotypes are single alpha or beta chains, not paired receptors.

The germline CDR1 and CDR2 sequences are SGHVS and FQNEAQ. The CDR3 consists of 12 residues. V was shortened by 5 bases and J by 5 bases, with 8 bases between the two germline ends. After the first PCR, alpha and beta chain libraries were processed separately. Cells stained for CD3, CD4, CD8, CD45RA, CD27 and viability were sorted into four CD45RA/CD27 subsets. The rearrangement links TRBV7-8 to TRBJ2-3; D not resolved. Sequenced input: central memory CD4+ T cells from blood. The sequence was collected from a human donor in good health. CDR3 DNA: TGTGCCAGCAGCCGAGGTCTAGATACGCAGTATTTT. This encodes CASSRGLDTQYF.